The rows below give T cell receptor beta chains drawn from one sample of a study of beta chain features in type 1 diabetes. TCRdb's table, derived via immunoSEQ multiplex PCR, lists solely in-frame clones and lacks some. The table lists about 300,000 clones, 13% of them singletons. What was sequenced was naive CD4+ T cells from blood. These receptors all stem from a woman between 18 and 29 years old with type 1 diabetes. The conserved cysteine and the conserved F or W are not part of the CDR3 here. Fields, in order: clone size, J gene, D gene, V gene, CDR3 protein. D genes are given only for firm matches. A row's size may be missing; if present it is once, few, many or a size class.

-	TRBJ2-5	-	TRBV5-1	ASSSLGVQETQY
few	TRBJ1-5	-	TRBV29-1	SVGGPGGNQPQH
-	TRBJ2-6	-	TRBV9	ASSPRGDSGANVLT
few	TRBJ1-4	-	TRBV9	ASSASGRMREKLF
-	TRBJ1-2	TRBD1	TRBV28	ASSLSGTGLYGYT
few	TRBJ2-5	-	TRBV5-4	ASSLGQEETQY
-	TRBJ2-1	TRBD2	TRBV7-9	ASSSTGLAGGDEQF
-	TRBJ1-1	-	TRBV28	ASSSPSKSGGTEAF
-	TRBJ2-7	TRBD2	TRBV7-2	ASSQRGVNSYEQY
-	TRBJ1-1	-	TRBV29-1	SVEENSPGTEAF
-	TRBJ2-7	-	TRBV28	ASSLSREQY
few	TRBJ2-3	TRBD1	TRBV7-2	ASSLRGPSTDTQY
-	TRBJ2-5	-	TRBV15	ATSRDTRETQY
-	TRBJ2-3	-	TRBV11-2	ASSLMGVEGGTQY
-	TRBJ2-1	TRBD2	TRBV10-3	TSRENPYNEQF
few	TRBJ2-7	-	TRBV13	ASSLRSGVYEQY
-	TRBJ1-5	-	TRBV19	ASTKGDFSNQPQH
-	TRBJ1-1	-	TRBV10-2	ASSPGGEGGTEAF
few	TRBJ2-2	-	TRBV12-5	ASGLVVTANTGELF
-	TRBJ1-1	-	TRBV5-4	ASSLGAGQAF
-	TRBJ1-2	-	TRBV9	ASSQTTRQAKGYT
-	TRBJ2-7	-	TRBV7-2	ASSRLVSGGRYEQY
few	TRBJ1-5	TRBD1	TRBV10-2	ASSDVQGASGNQPQH
few	TRBJ1-1	-	TRBV5-4	ASSAGKEAF
few	TRBJ1-1	TRBD1	TRBV6-5	ASSYSDRVDTEAF
-	TRBJ2-4	-	TRBV7-6	ASSLAPRGDKNIQY
few	TRBJ2-2	-	TRBV9	ASSVAPVPPNTGELF
-	TRBJ1-2	-	TRBV7-9	ASSLTGLDGYT
-	TRBJ2-7	TRBD1	TRBV28	ASSRQGSTYEQY
few	TRBJ2-2	-	TRBV10-3	AIRTGNTGELF
few	TRBJ2-3	-	TRBV29-1	SVEMVGAPASDTQY
few	TRBJ2-6	TRBD1	TRBV10-3	AISEGQGAPGANVLT
few	TRBJ1-2	-	TRBV28	ASSLFPKAGYT
-	TRBJ2-1	-	TRBV30	AGGSGGHEQF
few	TRBJ2-1	TRBD2	TRBV4-1	ASSQGTSGYNEQF
-	TRBJ2-3	TRBD2	TRBV10-1	ASSDPTSGSTDTQY
-	TRBJ2-4	-	TRBV7-9	ASSLMLGKAKNIQY
few	TRBJ2-1	TRBD2	TRBV25-1	ASSDGTRGYEQF
-	TRBJ1-1	TRBD1	TRBV7-9	ASSWTGYEAF
-	TRBJ2-5	-	TRBV30	AWSVNSQETQY
-	TRBJ1-2	TRBD1	TRBV4-2	ASSQSEARTGVYGYT
few	TRBJ2-1	-	TRBV28	ASSSRGQRTYNEQF
-	-	-	TRBV7-9	ASSLGTRYEQY
few	TRBJ2-7	-	TRBV7-2	ASSPQGGYEQY